This TCR beta chain comes out of a study of OX40 agonist ivuxolimab in advanced cancers. Study-wide context: Ivuxolimab was delivered to patients intravenously every 2 weeks at doses spanning 0.01 to 10 mg/kg. Patients achieving partial responses numbered three: one hepatocellular carcinoma case and two cutaneous melanoma cases.

Sequencing used immunoSEQ multiplex PCR; TCRdb keeps in-frame clones, though not all of them. Of some 95,000 clones listed, about 90% are singletons. The clonotype originates from an adult with an advanced solid tumor such as melanoma, head and neck, liver or kidney cancer. Material: CD4+ or CD8+ T cells sorted from blood, obtained in a trial of the OX40 agonist ivuxolimab.

In DNA form, the CDR3 reads TGCGCCAGCAGCTTGGTGTTAGCGGGTAGCACAGATACGCAGTATTTT. Residues: CASSLVLAGSTDTQYF. The chain carries TRBV5-1 and TRBJ2-3; 7 positions agree with TRBD2. Trimming cost V 0 bases and J 0 bases; bases outside gene matches: 4. The CDR3 sequence is 16 residues long. Germline CDR1 and CDR2: SGHRS and YFSETQ.